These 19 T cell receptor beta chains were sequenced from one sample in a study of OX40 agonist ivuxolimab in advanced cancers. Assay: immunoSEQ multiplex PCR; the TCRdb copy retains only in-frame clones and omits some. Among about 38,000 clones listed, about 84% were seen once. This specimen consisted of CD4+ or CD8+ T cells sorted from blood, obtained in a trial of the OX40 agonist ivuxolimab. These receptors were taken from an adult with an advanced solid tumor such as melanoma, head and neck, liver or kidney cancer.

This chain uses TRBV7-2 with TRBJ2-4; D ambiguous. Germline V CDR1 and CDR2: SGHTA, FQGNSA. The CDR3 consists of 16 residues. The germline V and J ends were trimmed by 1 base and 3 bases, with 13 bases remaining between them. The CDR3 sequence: CASSLDPGYYKNIQYF. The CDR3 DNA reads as TGTGCCAGCAGCTTAGACCCCGGGTACTACAAAAACATTCAGTACTTC. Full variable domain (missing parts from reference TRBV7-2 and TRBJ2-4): GAGVSQSPSNKVTEKGKDVELRCDPISGHTALYWYRQSLGQGLEFLIYFQGNSAPDKSGLPSDRFSAERTGGSVSTLTIQRTQQEDSAVYLCASSLDPGYYKNIQYFGAGTRLSVL.

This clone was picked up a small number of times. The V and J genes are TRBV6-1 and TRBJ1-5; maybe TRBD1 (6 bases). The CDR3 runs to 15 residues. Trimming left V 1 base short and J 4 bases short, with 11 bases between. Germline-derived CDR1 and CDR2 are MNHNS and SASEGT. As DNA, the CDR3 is TGTGCCAGCAGTGAAGGTGAGGGGGGGAATCAGCCCCAGCATTTT. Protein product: CASSEGEGGNQPQHF.

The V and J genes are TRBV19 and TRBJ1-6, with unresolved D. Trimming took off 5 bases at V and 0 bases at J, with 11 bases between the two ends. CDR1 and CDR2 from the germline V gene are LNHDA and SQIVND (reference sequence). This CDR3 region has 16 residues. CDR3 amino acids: CASSAQKSSYNSPLHF. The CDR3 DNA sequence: TGTGCCAGTAGTGCCCAAAAAAGCTCCTATAATTCACCCCTCCACTTT.

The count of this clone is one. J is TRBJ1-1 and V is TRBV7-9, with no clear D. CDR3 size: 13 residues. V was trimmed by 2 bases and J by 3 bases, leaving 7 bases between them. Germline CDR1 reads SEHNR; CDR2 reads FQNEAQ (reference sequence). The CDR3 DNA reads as TGTGCCAGCAGCTTATACGGGGACACTGAAGCTTTCTTT. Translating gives CASSLYGDTEAFF.

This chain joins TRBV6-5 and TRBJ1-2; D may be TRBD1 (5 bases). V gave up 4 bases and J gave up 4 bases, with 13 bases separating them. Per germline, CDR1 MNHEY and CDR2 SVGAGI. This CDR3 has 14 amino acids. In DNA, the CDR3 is TGTGCCAGCAGTTCAGCTCGGACATCCTATGGCTACACCTTC. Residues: CASSSARTSYGYTF.

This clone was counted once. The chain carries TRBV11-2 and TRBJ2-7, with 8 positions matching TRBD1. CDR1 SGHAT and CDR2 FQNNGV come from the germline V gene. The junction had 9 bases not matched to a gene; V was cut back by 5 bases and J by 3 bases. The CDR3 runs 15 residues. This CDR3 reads CASSRPLGQVYEQYF. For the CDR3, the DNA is TGTGCCAGCAGCCGCCCACTGGGACAGGTCTACGAGCAGTACTTC. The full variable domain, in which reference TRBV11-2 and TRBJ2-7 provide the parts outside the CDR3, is EAGVAQSPRYKIIEKRQSVAFWCNPISGHATLYWYQQILGQGPKLLIQFQNNGVVDDSQLPKDRFSAERLKGVDSTLKIQPAKLEDSAVYLCASSRPLGQVYEQYFGPGTRLTVT.

CDR3 sequence reads: CASSLVADSPLHF. CDR3 bases: TGTGCCAGCAGCTTAGTGGCCGATTCACCCCTCCACTTT. V is TRBV7-9 and J is TRBJ1-6; D gene ambiguous. The CDR3 runs 13 residues. CDR1 is SEHNR and CDR2 is FQNEAQ in the germline V gene (reference sequence). Deletions cut 1 base from V and 8 bases from J, with 6 bases between.

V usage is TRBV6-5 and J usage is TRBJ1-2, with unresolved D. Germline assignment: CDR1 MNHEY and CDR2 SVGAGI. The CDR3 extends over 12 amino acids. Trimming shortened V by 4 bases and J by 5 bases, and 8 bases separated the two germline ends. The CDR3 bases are TGTGCCAGCAGTTCACAAACTTATGGCTACACCTTC. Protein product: CASSSQTYGYTF.

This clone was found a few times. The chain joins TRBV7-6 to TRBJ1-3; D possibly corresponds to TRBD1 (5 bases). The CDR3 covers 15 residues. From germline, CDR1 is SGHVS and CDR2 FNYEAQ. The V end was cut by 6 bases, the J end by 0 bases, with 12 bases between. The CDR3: CASSPGAISGNTIYF. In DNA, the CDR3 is TGTGCCAGCAGTCCCGGGGCTATCTCTGGAAACACCATATATTTT.

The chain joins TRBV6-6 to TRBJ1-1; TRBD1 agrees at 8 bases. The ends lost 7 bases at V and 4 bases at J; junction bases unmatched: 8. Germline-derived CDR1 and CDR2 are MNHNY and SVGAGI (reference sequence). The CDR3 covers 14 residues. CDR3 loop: CASTSPGGFTEAFF. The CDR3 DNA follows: TGTGCCAGCACCTCTCCAGGGGGCTTCACTGAAGCTTTCTTT.

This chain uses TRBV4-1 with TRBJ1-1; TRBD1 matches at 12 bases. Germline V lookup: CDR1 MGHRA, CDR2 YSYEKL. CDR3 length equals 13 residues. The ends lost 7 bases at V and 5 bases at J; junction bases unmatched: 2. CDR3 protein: CASKGQGATEAFF. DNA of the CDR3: TGCGCCAGCAAGGGACAGGGGGCAACTGAAGCTTTCTTT.

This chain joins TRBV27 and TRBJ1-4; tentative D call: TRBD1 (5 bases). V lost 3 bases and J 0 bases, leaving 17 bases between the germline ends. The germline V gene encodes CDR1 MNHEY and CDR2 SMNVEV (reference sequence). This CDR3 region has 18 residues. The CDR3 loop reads CASSFGAKGTATNEKLFF. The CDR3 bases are TGTGCCAGCAGTTTCGGGGCCAAGGGGACTGCAACTAATGAAAAACTGTTTTTT.

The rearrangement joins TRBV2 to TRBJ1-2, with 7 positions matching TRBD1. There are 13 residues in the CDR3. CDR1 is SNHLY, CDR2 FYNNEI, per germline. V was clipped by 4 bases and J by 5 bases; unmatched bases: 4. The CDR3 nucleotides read TGTGCCAGCAGTGCGGAGGGGGCGTATGGCTACACCTTC. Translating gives CASSAEGAYGYTF.

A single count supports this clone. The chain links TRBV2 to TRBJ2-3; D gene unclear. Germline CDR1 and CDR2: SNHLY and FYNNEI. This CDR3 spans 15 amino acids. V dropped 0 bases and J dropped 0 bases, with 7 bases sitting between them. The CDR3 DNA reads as TGTGCCAGCAGTGAAGCCCCAACTAGCACAGATACGCAGTATTTT. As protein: CASSEAPTSTDTQYF. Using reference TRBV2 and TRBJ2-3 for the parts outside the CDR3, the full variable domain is EPEVTQTPSHQVTQMGQEVILRCVPISNHLYFYWYRQILGQKVEFLVSFYNNEISEKSEIFDDQFSVERPDGSNFTLKIRSTKLEDSAMYFCASSEAPTSTDTQYFGPGTRLTVL.

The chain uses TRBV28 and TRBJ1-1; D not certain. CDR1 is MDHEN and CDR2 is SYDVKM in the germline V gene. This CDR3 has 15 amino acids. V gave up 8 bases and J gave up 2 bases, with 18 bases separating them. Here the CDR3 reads CASRDSGRPNTEAFF. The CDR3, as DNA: TGTGCCAGCCGAGATTCAGGACGACCTAACACTGAAGCTTTCTTT.

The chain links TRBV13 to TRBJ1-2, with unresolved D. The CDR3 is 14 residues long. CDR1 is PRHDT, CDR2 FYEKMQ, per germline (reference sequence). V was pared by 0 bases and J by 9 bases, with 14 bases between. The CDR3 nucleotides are TGTGCCAGCAGCTTAGGTCAGCAGCTGGCTAGCTACACCTTC. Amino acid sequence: CASSLGQQLASYTF.

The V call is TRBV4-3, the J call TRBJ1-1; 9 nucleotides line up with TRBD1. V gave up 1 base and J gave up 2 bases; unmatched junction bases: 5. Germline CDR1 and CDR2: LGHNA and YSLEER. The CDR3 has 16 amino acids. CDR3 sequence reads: CASSQVGTGSNTEAFF. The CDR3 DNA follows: TGCGCCAGCAGCCAAGTGGGGACAGGGAGTAACACTGAAGCTTTCTTT.

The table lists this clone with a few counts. CDR3 nucleotide sequence: TGTGCCAGCAGTGACTCCGCGGGGAACACAGATACGCAGTATTTT. Protein product: CASSDSAGNTDTQYF. The chain joins TRBV6-4 to TRBJ2-3; D might be TRBD2 (6 bases). Germline CDR1 is MRHNA and CDR2 is SNTAGT. The V end lost 0 bases, the J end lost 2 bases, and 9 bases lay between the germline ends. The length of the CDR3 is 15 residues.

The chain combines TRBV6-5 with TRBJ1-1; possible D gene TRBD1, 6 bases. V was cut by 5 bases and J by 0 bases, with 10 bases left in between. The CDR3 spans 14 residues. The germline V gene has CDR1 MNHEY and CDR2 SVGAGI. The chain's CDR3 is CASSDGQMNTEAFF. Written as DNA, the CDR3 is TGTGCCAGCAGTGATGGACAGATGAACACTGAAGCTTTCTTT.